These T cell receptor beta chains were read from a single sample in a study of blood T cell repertoires in COVID-19. Sequencing was performed with immunoSEQ multiplex PCR; in TCRdb, only in-frame clones are kept and a portion is missing. Of around 330,000 clones listed, 88% are singletons. The material sequenced was peripheral blood. These receptor sequences come from a woman aged 45-65 years with active or convalescent COVID-19. Each CDR3 is given with its conserved first and last residue. The D gene is left open where the match is weak. Size is omitted from some rows. Given values are once, few, many or a class for expanded clones.

-	TRBJ1-2	-	TRBV19	CASSIKIGVNYGYTF	TGTGCCAGTAGTATTAAGATCGGGGTTAACTATGGCTACACCTTC
-	TRBJ2-3	-	TRBV9	CASSVVGIGATDTQYF	TGTGCCAGCAGCGTAGTTGGGATTGGGGCCACAGATACGCAGTATTTT
-	TRBJ2-7	TRBD2	TRBV5-4	CASSTSGAGGEQYF	TGTGCCAGCTCGACTAGCGGGGCCGGGGGGGAGCAGTACTTC
-	TRBJ2-5	-	TRBV2	CASSEVSVSETQYF	TGTGCCAGCAGTGAAGTCTCGGTTTCGGAGACCCAGTACTTC
-	TRBJ1-2	-	TRBV25-1	CASNPTVGNYGYTF	TGTGCCAGCAACCCGACCGTCGGGAACTATGGCTACACCTTC
-	TRBJ2-7	-	TRBV9	CASSVGPSYEQYF	TGTGCCAGCAGCGTAGGGCCTTCCTACGAGCAGTACTTC
-	TRBJ1-5	TRBD1	TRBV19	CATPGQGDCQPQHF	TGTGCCACTCCGGGACAGGGGGATTGTCAGCCCCAGCATTTT
-	TRBJ1-1	-	TRBV30	CAWSSQVNTEAFF	TGTGCCTGGAGTAGCCAAGTGAACACTGAAGCTTTCTTT
-	TRBJ2-3	TRBD2	TRBV6-6	CASKGRGTDTQYF	TGTGCCAGCAAGGGGCGGGGGACAGATACGCAGTATTTT
-	TRBJ2-3	TRBD2	TRBV5-4	CASSLREGSADTQYF	TGTGCCAGCAGCTTGAGGGAGGGCTCTGCAGATACGCAGTATTTT
-	TRBJ2-7	-	TRBV19	CASSIRNEQYF	TGTGCCAGTAGTATCCGTAACGAGCAGTACTTC
-	TRBJ2-5	TRBD2	TRBV4-3	CASSQVWGGETQYF	TGCGCCAGCAGCCAAGTTTGGGGGGGGGAGACCCAGTACTTC
-	TRBJ1-4	-	TRBV5-6	CASSLQGMEKLFF	TGTGCCAGCAGCTTGCAGGGGATGGAAAAACTGTTTTTT
-	TRBJ2-7	TRBD2	TRBV5-1	CASSLNSGSYEQYF	TGCGCCAGCAGCTTGAATAGCGGGAGCTACGAGCAGTACTTC
-	TRBJ2-7	TRBD2	TRBV5-1	CASSPRGSGGGYEQYF	TGCGCCAGCAGCCCTCGGGGCAGCGGGGGGGGATACGAGCAGTACTTC
once	TRBJ1-1	TRBD1	TRBV4-2	CASNTGERMNTEAFF	TGTGCCAGCAATACAGGGGAACGCATGAACACTGAAGCTTTCTTT
-	TRBJ2-2	-	TRBV7-3	CASSPRRGLGGELFF	TGTGCCAGCAGCCCTAGGCGGGGACTGGGTGGGGAGCTGTTTTTT
-	TRBJ2-5	TRBD1	TRBV30	CAWETGTKTQYF	TGTGCCTGGGAGACAGGGACAAAGACCCAGTACTTC
-	TRBJ1-2	TRBD1	TRBV5-1	CASSLGQENGYTF	TGCGCCAGCAGCCTGGGACAGGAGAATGGCTACACCTTC
-	TRBJ1-1	-	TRBV4-2	CASKVSDRSNTEAFF	TGTGCCAGCAAGGTCTCCGACAGATCGAACACTGAAGCTTTCTTT
once	TRBJ1-5	-	TRBV12-3/TRBV12-4	CASSLAGNQPQHF	TGTGCCAGCAGTTTGGCGGGCAATCAGCCCCAGCATTTT
-	TRBJ2-5	TRBD2	TRBV2	CASSPGTSGRFQETQYF	TGTGCCAGCAGTCCCGGGACTAGCGGGAGGTTCCAAGAGACCCAGTACTTC
-	TRBJ2-7	TRBD2	TRBV11-2	CASSPSLAVHEQYF	TGTGCCAGCAGCCCGTCACTAGCGGTCCACGAGCAGTACTTC
-	TRBJ2-3	-	TRBV24-1	CATSKSGGTDTQYF	TGTGCCACGAGTAAGTCAGGGGGGACAGATACGCAGTATTTT
-	TRBJ2-2	TRBD1	TRBV24-1	CATSDPGTGSTGELFF	TGTGCCACCAGTGACCCCGGGACAGGGTCCACCGGGGAGCTGTTTTTT
-	TRBJ1-2	-	TRBV7-9	CASSLRFGGDYGYTF	TGTGCCAGCAGCTTAAGGTTTGGAGGGGACTATGGCTACACCTTC
-	TRBJ1-2	-	TRBV4-2	CASSPLPVADSNYGYTF	TGTGCCAGCAGCCCCTTACCGGTCGCGGATTCTAACTATGGCTACACCTTC
-	TRBJ2-7	TRBD1	TRBV19	CASRDRGRSDEQYF	TGTGCCAGCCGGGACAGGGGGCGCTCGGACGAGCAGTACTTC
-	TRBJ1-2	TRBD1	TRBV9	CASSKTGTGYRNGYTF	TGTGCCAGCAGCAAAACCGGGACAGGGTATCGTAATGGCTACACCTTC
-	TRBJ1-1	-	TRBV19	CASGGRELNTEAFF	TGTGCCAGCGGGGGGCGTGAGCTGAACACTGAAGCTTTCTTT
-	TRBJ2-7	TRBD1	TRBV10-3	CAIRDRVSSYEQYF	TGTGCCATCAGGGACAGGGTTTCCTCCTACGAGCAGTACTTC
-	TRBJ1-1	TRBD1	TRBV6-2/TRBV6-3	CASSYLGQGGTEAFF	TGTGCCAGCAGTTACCTGGGACAGGGAGGCACTGAAGCTTTCTTT
-	TRBJ1-6	-	TRBV6-5	CASSSSSSYNSPLHF	TGTGCCAGCAGTTCGTCCAGCTCCTATAATTCACCCCTCCACTTT
-	TRBJ2-3	-	TRBV5-1	CASSRGRERGTDTQYF	TGCGCCAGCAGCAGGGGGAGGGAGCGGGGCACAGATACGCAGTATTTT
-	TRBJ1-2	-	TRBV7-9	CASTVMGGLGGYTF	TGTGCCAGCACCGTTATGGGGGGGCTGGGAGGCTACACCTTC
-	TRBJ1-2	-	TRBV7-9	CASSPMGGYGYTF	TGTGCCAGCAGCCCAATGGGGGGCTATGGCTACACCTTC
-	TRBJ2-2	-	TRBV6-5	CASSFAGRGELFF	TGTGCCAGCAGTTTCGCGGGAAGGGGGGAGCTGTTTTTT
-	TRBJ1-5	TRBD1	TRBV5-3	CARSLQLPTGAPNQPQHF	TGTGCCAGAAGCTTGCAACTACCGACAGGGGCCCCGAATCAGCCCCAGCATTTT
-	TRBJ2-7	TRBD2	TRBV19	CASSGGRGYEQYF	TGTGCCAGTAGCGGTGGGAGGGGCTACGAGCAGTACTTC
-	TRBJ1-1	-	TRBV4-2	CASSQEEGSNTEAFF	TGTGCCAGCAGCCAGGAAGAGGGATCGAACACTGAAGCTTTCTTT
-	TRBJ1-5	-	TRBV7-8	CASSFSNYREQPQHF	TGTGCCAGCAGCTTCTCAAATTACAGGGAGCAGCCCCAGCATTTT
few	TRBJ2-7	-	TRBV6-5	CASSYPGAYEQYF	TGTGCCAGCAGTTACCCCGGGGCCTACGAGCAGTACTTC
-	TRBJ2-7	-	TRBV4-1	CASSQVYFYEQYF	TGCGCCAGCAGCCAAGTCTACTTCTACGAGCAGTACTTC
many	TRBJ1-2	-	TRBV2	CASSDWASADYGYTF	TGTGCCAGCAGTGATTGGGCATCGGCCGACTATGGCTACACCTTC
once	TRBJ1-2	-	TRBV5-4	CASSLQGDYGYTF	TGTGCCAGCAGCCTACAGGGTGACTATGGCTACACCTTC
-	TRBJ1-1	TRBD1	TRBV5-8	CASSHRDRRNTEAFF	TGTGCCAGCAGCCACAGGGACAGGAGGAACACTGAAGCTTTCTTT
-	TRBJ1-5	-	TRBV6-1	CASSEAQGYQPQHF	TGTGCCAGCAGTGAAGCGCAGGGATATCAGCCCCAGCATTTT
-	TRBJ1-1	-	TRBV11-2	CASSLDRQSPEAFF	TGTGCCAGCAGCTTAGATCGACAGAGCCCTGAAGCTTTCTTT
once	TRBJ1-4	TRBD1	TRBV11-2	CASSLGQGKRTTNEKLFF	TGTGCCAGCAGCTTGGGACAGGGGAAACGGACAACTAATGAAAAACTGTTTTTT
-	TRBJ1-3	-	TRBV28	CASSPGPGNTIYF	TGTGCCAGCAGTCCAGGTCCTGGAAACACCATATATTTT
-	TRBJ2-1	TRBD2	TRBV18	CASSPGLAGDNEQLF	TGTGCCAGCTCACCAGGACTAGCGGGAGACAATGAGCAGCTCTTC
once	TRBJ1-1	-	TRBV7-2	CASSFLGRWNTEAFF	TGTGCCAGCAGCTTTTTGGGCAGGTGGAACACTGAAGCTTTCTTT
-	TRBJ2-1	TRBD2	TRBV2	CASRKREALSEQFF	TGTGCCAGCCGGAAGCGGGAGGCCCTTAGTGAGCAGTTCTTC
-	TRBJ2-1	TRBD2	TRBV23-1	CASSQGRLASEEQFF	TGCGCCAGCAGTCAAGGCCGACTAGCATCCGAGGAGCAGTTCTTC
-	TRBJ2-2	TRBD1	TRBV5-5	CASSLWGGQGNTGELFF	TGTGCCAGCAGCTTATGGGGGGGACAGGGCAACACCGGGGAGCTGTTTTTT
-	TRBJ1-4	TRBD1	TRBV5-1	CASSAADRGSEKLFF	TGCGCCAGCAGCGCCGCGGACAGGGGGTCTGAAAAACTGTTTTTT
-	TRBJ2-2	TRBD2	TRBV4-2	CASKKTSGTGELFF	TGTGCCAGCAAGAAGACTAGCGGTACCGGGGAGCTGTTTTTT
-	TRBJ2-7	TRBD1	TRBV7-8	CASSPGVQGANF	TGTGCCAGCAGCCCCGGGGTGCAGGGGGCTAACTTC